The 26 T cell receptor beta chains reported below all come from one sample, sequenced in a study of T-cell reconstitution after alpha-beta-depleted transplantation in children. Using unique molecular identifiers, the investigators prepared the TCRbeta library. TCRdb reprocessed the PCR reads via MiXCR and lists one record per CDR3 protein. The table lists some 300,000 distinct CDR3 sequences, 10% of them singletons. Material: PBMCs, obtained before TCRalphabeta/CD19-depleted stem cell transplant. The receptors derive from a boy under two years old with acute myeloid leukemia, due to receive a stem cell transplant.

This clonotype came up many times. Here the CDR3 DNA reads TGCGCCAGCAGCTTCGCCGGAGGGCCTGAAGATACGCAGTATTTT. Its translation: CASSFAGGPEDTQYF. The chain has TRBV5-1 and TRBJ2-3; tentatively, D is TRBD2 (6 bases). V was clipped by 2 bases and J by 5 bases, with 15 bases between them. This CDR3 contains 15 residues. CDR1 is SGHRS, CDR2 YFSETQ, per germline. The full variable domain, completed using reference TRBV5-1 and TRBJ2-3, is KAGVTQTPRYLIKTRGQQVTLSCSPISGHRSVSWYQQTPGQGLQFLFEYFSETQRNKGNFPGRFSGRQFSNSRSEMNVSTLELGDSALYLCASSFAGGPEDTQYFGPGTRLTVL.

This clonotype was seen a single time. Germline and junction disagree at one end, which may indicate a read error. The chain has TRBV11-2 and TRBJ2-3; unclear D gene. The length of the CDR3 is 13 residues. Germline V gives CDR1 SGHAT, CDR2 FQNNGV. CDR3 region: CACSSDATDTQYF. In DNA, the CDR3 is TGTGCCTGCAGCTCGGACGCTACAGATACGCAGTATTTT.

The gene calls are TRBV6-5 and TRBJ2-3, with D perhaps assigned TRBD1 or TRBD2 (9 bases each). Germline values: CDR1 MNHEY, CDR2 SVGAGI. V was clipped by 4 bases and J by 5 bases, with 19 bases between them. CDR3 length: 16 residues. The CDR3 DNA reads TGTGCCAGCAGTTCCCATAGCGGGGGACAGGGAGATACGCAGTATTTT. As protein: CASSSHSGGQGDTQYF.

This clonotype was detected only a few times. In nucleotides, the CDR3 is TGCGCCAGCAGCCCTTGGGCAGGGAGCTCCTACAATGAGCAGTTCTTC. This translates into CASSPWAGSSYNEQFF. The rearrangement joins TRBV4-3 to TRBJ2-1; D possibly matches TRBD1 or TRBD2 (5 bases each). Deletions cut 4 bases from V and 0 bases from J, with 13 bases between. In germline, CDR1 is LGHNA, CDR2 YSLEER. CDR3 length: 16 amino acids.

The chain combines TRBV28 with TRBJ1-3, with D unresolved. V was pared by 5 bases and J by 1 base, with 9 bases between. This CDR3 comprises 14 residues. In germline, CDR1 is MDHEN, CDR2 SYDVKM. The CDR3 region has the DNA TGTGCCAGCAGTCCGCCCGGGTCTGGAAACACCATATATTTT. It yields the protein CASSPPGSGNTIYF.

The V call is TRBV2, the J call TRBJ1-2; D gene uncertain. The V end lost 3 bases, the J end lost 5 bases, and 13 bases lay between the germline ends. The CDR3 spans 14 residues. CDR1 and CDR2 (germline): SNHLY, FYNNEI. CDR3 residues: CASSDFWADYGYTF. The DNA of the CDR3 is TGTGCCAGCAGTGATTTCTGGGCGGATTATGGCTACACCTTC.

This clonotype was counted at least ten times. V is TRBV28 and J is TRBJ2-6; 8 positions match TRBD1. The V gene end was trimmed by 1 base and the J gene end by 0 bases; junction bases not matched to a gene: 5. The CDR3 is 18 residues long. Germline CDR1 and CDR2: MDHEN and SYDVKM. Written as DNA, the CDR3 is TGTGCCAGCAGTTTATTCGGGACAGGTAGCTCTGGGGCCAACGTCCTGACTTTC. This sequence encodes CASSLFGTGSSGANVLTF.

This clonotype was picked up many times. This chain links TRBV12-3 or TRBV12-4 with TRBJ2-1; TRBD2 aligns across 8 bases. V gave up 3 bases and J gave up 8 bases; unmatched junction bases: 9. There are 15 residues in the CDR3. CDR3 DNA: TGTGCCAGCAGTTTCCCCCGGGGGGGCAAGGATGAGCAGTTCTTC. Protein product: CASSFPRGGKDEQFF.

This clonotype appeared many times. The chain uses TRBV6-1 and TRBJ2-1, with D tentatively TRBD2 (5 bases). Germline V gene data show CDR1 as MNHNS and CDR2 as SASEGT. This CDR3 contains 14 residues. Trimming removed 9 bases at V and 5 bases at J, with 17 bases between. This CDR3 reads CASGERILHNEQFF. DNA for the CDR3: TGTGCCAGTGGGGAGAGAATCTTACACAATGAGCAGTTCTTC.

This clonotype has a handful of counts. The rearrangement uses TRBV28 and TRBJ2-7; weak D call: TRBD2 (6 bases). There are 15 residues in the CDR3. Between the trimmed V and J ends, which lost 4 bases and 2 bases, there was a span of 15 bases. Per germline, CDR1 MDHEN and CDR2 SYDVKM. CDR3 residues: CASSSVGGTAYEQYF. The DNA of the CDR3 is TGTGCCAGCAGTTCCGTTGGCGGGACCGCCTACGAGCAGTACTTC.

This clonotype came up many times. V usage is TRBV25-1 and J usage is TRBJ2-7; maybe TRBD2 (5 bases). The germline V gene encodes CDR1 MGHDK and CDR2 SYGVNS. The germline V and J ends were trimmed by 2 bases and 7 bases, with 9 bases remaining between them. The CDR3 is made up of 12 amino acids. This CDR3 is CASSEGGLEQYF. The CDR3 nucleotides are TGTGCCAGCAGTGAAGGAGGTCTTGAGCAGTACTTC.

This clonotype came up many times. The chain is built from TRBV20-1 and TRBJ1-5; D is perhaps TRBD1 (6 bases). The CDR3 totals 16 residues. V was shortened by 3 bases and J by 7 bases, with 22 bases between the two germline ends. The germline gives CDR1 DFQATT, CDR2 SNEGSKA (reference sequence). In DNA, the CDR3 is TGCAGTGCTAGGTTTCAAGGGGGGGCGAGGGAGCAGCCCCAGCATTTT. Its protein is CSARFQGGAREQPQHF.

The sample holds many counts of this clonotype. V gene TRBV20-1 combines with J gene TRBJ2-4, with 9 bases aligning to TRBD1. V shed 2 bases and J 4 bases; nucleotides not matched to a gene: 3. The CDR3 loop spans 14 amino acids. Per germline, CDR1 DFQATT and CDR2 SNEGSKA (reference sequence). The DNA for the CDR3 is TGCAGTGCTAGAAAGGGGACAGGGAAAAACATTCAGTACTTC. It specifies CSARKGTGKNIQYF.

This clonotype was picked up many times. V and J are TRBV6-1 and TRBJ1-5; perhaps TRBD1 as D (5 bases). Germline assignment: CDR1 MNHNS and CDR2 SASEGT. The CDR3 has 15 residues. Deletions cut 3 bases from V and 2 bases from J, with 11 bases between. CDR3 amino acids: CASSDPGWGNQPQHF. DNA of the CDR3: TGTGCCAGCAGTGATCCAGGGTGGGGCAATCAGCCCCAGCATTTT.

This clonotype was recorded at least ten times. The chain joins TRBV7-2 to TRBJ2-3; a weak D match, TRBD1 (5 bases). Trimming pared 5 bases from V and 6 bases from J, leaving 12 bases between. In germline, CDR1 is SGHTA, CDR2 FQGNSA. The CDR3 extends over 13 amino acids. Written as DNA, the CDR3 is TGTGCCAGCAGCCGCCCCCCAGGGGATACGCAGTATTTT. Amino acids: CASSRPPGDTQYF. Looking up the rest from reference TRBV7-2 and TRBJ2-3 gives the full variable domain: GAGVSQSPSNKVTEKGKDVELRCDPISGHTALYWYRQSLGQGLEFLIYFQGNSAPDKSGLPSDRFSAERTGGSVSTLTIQRTQQEDSAVYLCASSRPPGDTQYFGPGTRLTVL.

Many counts were recorded for this clonotype. V usage is TRBV7-2 and J usage is TRBJ1-5; 8 nucleotides align to TRBD1. After removal of 1 base from V and 5 bases from J, the junction contained 1 base not matched to a gene. The CDR3 totals 14 residues. The germline V gene has CDR1 SGHTA and CDR2 FQGNSA. This CDR3 is CASSLVTGDQPQHF. The CDR3 nucleotides read TGTGCCAGCAGCTTAGTGACAGGGGATCAGCCCCAGCATTTT.

There are many counts of this clonotype. The rearrangement uses TRBV11-1 and TRBJ2-1, with unresolved D. Deletions cut 5 bases from V and 7 bases from J, with 21 bases between. The CDR3 has 16 residues. Germline V gene data show CDR1 as SGHAT and CDR2 as FQDESV (reference sequence). In DNA, the CDR3 is TGTGCCAGCAGCATACTCGACACGGATTTTTCAAATGAGCAGTTCTTC. Encoded protein: CASSILDTDFSNEQFF. Full variable domain (missing parts from reference TRBV11-1 and TRBJ2-1): EAEVAQSPRYKITEKSQAVAFWCDPISGHATLYWYRQILGQGPELLVQFQDESVVDDSQLPKDRFSAERLKGVDSTLKIQPAELGDSAMYLCASSILDTDFSNEQFFGPGTRLTVL.

As regards this clonotype: A much more abundant neighbour one base away suggests this may be a read error. The gene calls are TRBV5-5 and TRBJ2-1, with 10 bases lining up with TRBD1. Looked up from germline, CDR1 is SGHKS and CDR2 is YYEKEE (reference sequence). The length of the CDR3 is 15 residues. The CDR3 DNA follows: TGTGCCAGCAGCTCTCCGGGACAGGGGTTCAATGCGCAGTTCTTC. It is translated as CASSSPGQGFNAQFF.

The V and J genes are TRBV18 and TRBJ1-2, with 7 bases aligning to TRBD1. The germline CDR1 and CDR2 sequences are KGHSH and LQKENI. Germline trimming cut 2 bases from V and 8 bases from J; bases unmatched to any gene: 5. The CDR3 has 13 amino acids. The CDR3 nucleotides are TGTGCCAGCTCACCAGGACAGGAGCGGGGCTACACCTTC. Residues: CASSPGQERGYTF.

V and J are TRBV24-1 and TRBJ1-2; D gene ambiguous. The CDR3 has 12 amino acids. The germline V gene encodes CDR1 KGHDR and CDR2 SFDVKD. Trimming cost V 4 bases and J 3 bases, with 5 bases left between them. CDR3 amino acids: CATSDAYYGYTF. CDR3 in DNA: TGTGCCACCAGTGACGCGTACTATGGCTACACCTTC.

This clonotype was detected ten times or more. The chain joins TRBV12-3 or TRBV12-4 to TRBJ1-1; D gene unclear. CDR3 length: 14 amino acids. Trimming took 5 bases from V and 0 from J, leaving 10 bases between them. The CDR3 DNA reads TGTGCCAGCAGTCCCGACACGATGAACACTGAAGCTTTCTTT. Its protein product is CASSPDTMNTEAFF.

This clonotype was counted at least ten times. The genes are TRBV6-2 or TRBV6-3 and TRBJ2-7; 9 nucleotides align to TRBD2. V gave up 2 bases and J gave up 5 bases; unmatched junction bases: 7. The CDR3 loop spans 15 amino acids. The germline CDR1 and CDR2 sequences are MNHEY and SVGEGT. The chain's CDR3 is CASSYRLAGLHEQYF. CDR3 in DNA: TGTGCCAGCAGTTACCGGCTAGCGGGACTCCACGAGCAGTACTTC.

A few counts support this clonotype. The V and J genes are TRBV10-3 and TRBJ1-5; tentatively, D is TRBD1 (5 bases). This CDR3 region has 14 residues. The V end lost 2 bases, the J end lost 4 bases, and 9 bases lay between the germline ends. The germline gives CDR1 ENHRY, CDR2 SYGVKD. CDR3 DNA sequence: TGTGCCATCAGTGAGGGGGGGGGAAATCAGCCCCAGCATTTT. Protein product: CAISEGGGNQPQHF.

In this sample, this clonotype turned up many times. This chain connects TRBV28 to TRBJ1-5; the D gene is possibly TRBD1 (6 bases). Germline V gives CDR1 MDHEN, CDR2 SYDVKM. The CDR3 covers 15 residues. The V end lost 6 bases, the J end lost 2 bases, and 14 bases lay between the germline ends. In nucleotides, the CDR3 is TGTGCCAGCAGGGGAGGGGGTAGGGGCAATCAGCCCCAGCATTTT. Residues: CASRGGGRGNQPQHF.

This clonotype appeared many times. The chain uses TRBV5-1 and TRBJ2-5; D perhaps matches TRBD1 (6 bases). The CDR3 runs to 13 residues. Deletions cut 3 bases from V and 5 bases from J, with 11 bases between. Per germline, CDR1 SGHRS and CDR2 YFSETQ. The CDR3 DNA is TGCGCCAGCAGCTCTGGGACATCGGAGACCCAGTACTTC. Protein product: CASSSGTSETQYF.

As regards this clonotype: Given a much more abundant clone one base away, this may be a read error. V gene TRBV4-2 combines with J gene TRBJ1-5; 7 nucleotides agree with TRBD1. Trimming cost V 4 bases and J 0 bases; bases outside gene matches: 15. This CDR3 has 19 amino acids. Germline-derived CDR1 and CDR2 are LGHNA and YNFKEQ. CDR3 protein: CASSPGIGGSPYSNQPQHF. For the CDR3, the DNA is TGTGCCAGCAGCCCCGGGATAGGGGGCTCCCCCTATAGCAATCAGCCCCAGCATTTT.